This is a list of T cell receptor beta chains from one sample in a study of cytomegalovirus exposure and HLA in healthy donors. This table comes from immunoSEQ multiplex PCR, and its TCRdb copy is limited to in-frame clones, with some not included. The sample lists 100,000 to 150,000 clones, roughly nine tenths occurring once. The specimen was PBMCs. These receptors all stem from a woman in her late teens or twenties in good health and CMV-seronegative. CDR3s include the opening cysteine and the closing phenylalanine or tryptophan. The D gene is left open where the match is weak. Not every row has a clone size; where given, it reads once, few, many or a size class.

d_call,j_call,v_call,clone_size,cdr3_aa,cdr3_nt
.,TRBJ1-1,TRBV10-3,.,CAIRDSPNTEAFF,TGTGCCATCAGGGACAGCCCTAACACTGAAGCTTTCTTT
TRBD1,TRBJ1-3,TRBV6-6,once,CASIRGQNYGNTIYF,TGTGCCAGCATAAGGGGGCAGAACTATGGAAACACCATATATTTT
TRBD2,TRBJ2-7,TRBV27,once,CASSLSGLAGPYEQYF,TGTGCCAGCAGTTTATCCGGACTAGCGGGACCCTACGAGCAGTACTTC
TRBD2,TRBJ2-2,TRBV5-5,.,CASSSSREGKTGELFF,TGTGCCAGCAGCTCTTCGCGGGAGGGCAAAACCGGGGAGCTGTTTTTT
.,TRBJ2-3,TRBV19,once,CASTQSGYARDTQYF,TGTGCCAGTACCCAAAGCGGATATGCTCGGGATACGCAGTATTTT
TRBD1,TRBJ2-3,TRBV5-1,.,CASSRQGTDTQYF,TGCGCCAGCAGCCGACAGGGGACAGATACGCAGTATTTT
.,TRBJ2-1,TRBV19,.,CASHLRGGDEQFF,TGTGCCAGCCACCTCCGTGGAGGCGATGAGCAGTTCTTC
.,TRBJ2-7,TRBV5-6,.,CASSLWQGRSYEQYF,TGTGCCAGCAGCTTGTGGCAGGGGCGTTCCTACGAGCAGTACTTC
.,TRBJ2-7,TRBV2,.,CASSATRGYEQYF,TGTGCCAGCAGCGCGACCAGGGGCTACGAGCAGTACTTC
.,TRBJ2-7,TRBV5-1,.,CASSRDSPLTYEQYF,TGCGCCAGCAGCCGAGACAGCCCCCTCACGTACGAGCAGTACTTC
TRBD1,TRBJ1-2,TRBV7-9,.,CASSTTDRGLYGYTF,TGTGCCAGCAGCACCACGGACAGGGGGCTATATGGCTACACCTTC
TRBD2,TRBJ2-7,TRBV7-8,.,CASSLGTSGLYEQYF,TGTGCCAGCAGCTTAGGGACTAGCGGTCTCTACGAGCAGTACTTC
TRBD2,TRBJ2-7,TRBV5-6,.,CASSLSGGRAEQYF,TGTGCCAGCAGCTTGTCGGGCGGGAGGGCCGAGCAGTACTTC
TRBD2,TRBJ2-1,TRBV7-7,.,CASSLATGLGNEQFF,TGTGCTAGCAGCTTAGCGACGGGACTAGGTAATGAGCAGTTCTTC
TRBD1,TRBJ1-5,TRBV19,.,CASSRPTGVGQPQHF,TGTGCCAGTAGTAGACCTACAGGGGTGGGTCAGCCCCAGCATTTT
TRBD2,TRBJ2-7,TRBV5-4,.,CASSLPGASGSLYEQYF,TGTGCCAGCAGCCTCCCAGGGGCTAGCGGGAGTCTTTACGAGCAGTACTTC
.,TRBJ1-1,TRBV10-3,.,CANGQTYTEAFF,TGTGCCAACGGACAGACGTACACTGAAGCTTTCTTT
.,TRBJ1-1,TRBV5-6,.,CASSFKGTEAFF,TGTGCCAGCAGCTTTAAGGGGACTGAAGCTTTCTTT
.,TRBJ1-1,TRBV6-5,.,CATGTGDAFF,TGTGCCACGGGGACTGGTGACGCTTTCTTT
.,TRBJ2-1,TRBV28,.,CAAGSASSSSYNEQFF,TGTGCCGCCGGGAGTGCGTCTTCAAGTTCCTACAATGAGCAGTTCTTC
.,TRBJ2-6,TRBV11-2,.,CASSPGSGANVLTF,TGTGCCAGCAGCCCAGGGTCTGGGGCCAACGTCCTGACTTTC
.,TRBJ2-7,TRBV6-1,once,CASKTPGNYEQYF,TGTGCCAGCAAAACGCCAGGTAACTACGAGCAGTACTTC
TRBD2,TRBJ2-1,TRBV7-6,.,CASSLVLERGGQFF,TGTGCCAGCAGCTTAGTTCTAGAGCGCGGGGGGCAGTTCTTC
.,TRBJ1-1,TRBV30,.,CAWTLNTEAFF,TGTGCCTGGACCTTGAACACTGAAGCTTTCTTT
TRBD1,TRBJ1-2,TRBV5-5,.,CASSLGATGIPNYGYTF,TGTGCCAGCAGCTTGGGCGCGACAGGGATCCCTAACTATGGCTACACCTTC
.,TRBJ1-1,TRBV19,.,CASSIWGGTEAFF,TGTGCCAGTAGTATTTGGGGGGGGACTGAAGCTTTCTTT
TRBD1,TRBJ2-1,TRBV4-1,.,CASSQGQGLGEQFF,TGCGCCAGCAGCCAGGGACAGGGACTCGGTGAGCAGTTCTTC
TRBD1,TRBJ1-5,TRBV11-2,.,CASSPGYYRGNQPQHF,TGTGCCAGCAGCCCCGGATACTACAGGGGAAATCAGCCCCAGCATTTT